These 8 T cell receptor beta chains originate from one sample sequenced in a study of cytomegalovirus exposure and HLA in healthy donors. In the PCR, 60 Vbeta and 13 Jbeta primers were used. The table came from immunoSEQ multiplex PCR; TCRdb's copy has only in-frame clones and leaves some out. This table has about 80,000 clones, approximately 66% appearing once. Sequenced material: PBMCs. The receptors derive from a male donor in good health and CMV-seropositive.

V is TRBV15 and J is TRBJ2-7; the match to TRBD1 covers 9 bases. CDR3 size: 16 residues. Germline values: CDR1 LNHNV, CDR2 YYDKDF (reference sequence). The V and J ends lost 0 bases and 4 bases, in that order; junction bases with no gene match: 7. The CDR3 sequence: CATSRDEGTGRYEQYF. Here the CDR3 DNA reads TGTGCCACCAGCAGAGATGAAGGGACAGGGAGGTACGAGCAGTACTTC. The full variable domain, with the rest looked up from reference TRBV15 and TRBJ2-7, is DAMVIQNPRYQVTQFGKPVTLSCSQTLNHNVMYWYQQKSSQAPKLLFHYYDKDFNNEADTPDNFQSRRPNTSFCFLDIRSPGLGDTAMYLCATSRDEGTGRYEQYFGPGTRLTVT.

This clone was counted a few times. The chain combines TRBV5-1 with TRBJ1-2; 7 nucleotides line up with TRBD1. V gave up 0 bases and J gave up 7 bases; unmatched junction bases: 9. The CDR3 is made up of 15 amino acids. CDR1 and CDR2 from the germline V gene are SGHRS and YFSETQ. The CDR3 sequence is CASSLADRDSRGYTF. CDR3 DNA sequence: TGCGCCAGCAGCTTGGCCGACAGGGATTCCCGTGGCTACACCTTC.

The V gene is TRBV9, the J gene TRBJ2-3; no reliable D call. V was pared by 0 bases and J by 2 bases, with 22 bases between. Germline CDR1 reads SGDLS; CDR2 reads YYNGEE. This CDR3 region has 19 residues. The CDR3 region is CASSVAFIVRSFFTDTQYF. The CDR3 nucleotides read TGTGCCAGCAGCGTAGCTTTCATAGTTCGTAGTTTTTTCACAGATACGCAGTATTTT.

This rearrangement joins TRBV10-3 to TRBJ1-5; maybe TRBD1 (5 bases). The CDR3 runs to 14 residues. Trimming left V 11 bases short and J 4 bases short, with 18 bases between. CDR1 and CDR2 from the germline V gene are ENHRY and SYGVKD. In nucleotides, the CDR3 is TGTGCCTCACAAGGGGAAACAGCTAATCAGCCCCAGCATTTT. It translates to CASQGETANQPQHF.

The chain combines TRBV13 with TRBJ2-7; the D is unclear. This CDR3 region has 14 residues. Deletions cut 2 bases from V and 3 bases from J, with 11 bases between. CDR1 PRHDT and CDR2 FYEKMQ come from the germline V gene (reference sequence). The CDR3 coding sequence is TGTGCCAGCAGCTTAATCCACAGAGACTACGAGCAGTACTTC. Its translation: CASSLIHRDYEQYF.

The V gene is TRBV7-9, the J gene TRBJ1-2; D is undetermined. Germline V gene lookup returns CDR1 SEHNR and CDR2 FQNEAQ (reference sequence). The V end was cut by 4 bases, the J end by 3 bases, with 15 bases between. This CDR3 region has 15 residues. CDR3 nucleotide sequence: TGTGCCAGCAGCTCAGGACTGATTGGGGACTATGGCTACACCTTC. This gives the protein CASSSGLIGDYGYTF.

The chain carries TRBV7-9 and TRBJ1-6, with TRBD1 matching over 9 bases. J was trimmed by 13 bases and V by 5 bases; bases with no gene match: 12. Looked up from germline, CDR1 is SEHNR and CDR2 is FQNEAQ (reference sequence). CDR3 length: 15 residues. The CDR3 nucleotides read TGTGCCAGCAGCGCCCCCGGGACAGGGAGTTCTCCCCTCCACTTT. Its protein product is CASSAPGTGSSPLHF.

The chain uses TRBV6-5 and TRBJ1-1; no definite D call. Per the germline V gene, CDR1 is MNHEY and CDR2 is SVGAGI. The CDR3 has 16 amino acids. Trimming cost V 1 base and J 3 bases, with 15 bases left between them. In nucleotides, the CDR3 is TGTGCCAGCAGTTACTACATCCCCGTCGGGGACACTGAAGCTTTCTTT. Its translation: CASSYYIPVGDTEAFF.